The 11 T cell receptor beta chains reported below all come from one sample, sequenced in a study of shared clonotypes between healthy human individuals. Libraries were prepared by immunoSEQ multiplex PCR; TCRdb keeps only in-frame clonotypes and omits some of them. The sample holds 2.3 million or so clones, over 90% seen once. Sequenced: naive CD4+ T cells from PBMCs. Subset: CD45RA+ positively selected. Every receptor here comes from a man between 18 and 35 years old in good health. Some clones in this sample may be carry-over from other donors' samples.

CDR3 loop: CATSRVRFLEEQYF. Here the CDR3 DNA reads TGTGCCACCAGCAGAGTGCGTTTCCTGGAGGAGCAGTACTTC. V gene TRBV15 combines with J gene TRBJ2-7; the D is unclear. Germline-derived CDR1 and CDR2 are LNHNV and YYDKDF (reference sequence). V gave up 1 base and J gave up 7 bases, with 14 bases separating them. The length of the CDR3 is 14 residues.

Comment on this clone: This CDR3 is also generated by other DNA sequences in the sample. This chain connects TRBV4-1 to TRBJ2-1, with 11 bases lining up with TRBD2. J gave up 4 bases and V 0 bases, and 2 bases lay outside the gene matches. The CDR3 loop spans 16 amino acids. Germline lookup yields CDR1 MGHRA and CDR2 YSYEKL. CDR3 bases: TGCGCCAGCAGCCAAGATGGGACTAGCGGATACAATGAGCAGTTCTTC. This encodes CASSQDGTSGYNEQFF.

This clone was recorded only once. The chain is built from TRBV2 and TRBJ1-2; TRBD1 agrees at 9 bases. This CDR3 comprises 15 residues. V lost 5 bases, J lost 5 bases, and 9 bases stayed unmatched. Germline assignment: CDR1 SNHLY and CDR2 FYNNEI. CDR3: CASSLSRQGEYGYTF. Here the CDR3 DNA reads TGTGCCAGCAGTCTAAGCCGACAGGGGGAGTATGGCTACACCTTC.

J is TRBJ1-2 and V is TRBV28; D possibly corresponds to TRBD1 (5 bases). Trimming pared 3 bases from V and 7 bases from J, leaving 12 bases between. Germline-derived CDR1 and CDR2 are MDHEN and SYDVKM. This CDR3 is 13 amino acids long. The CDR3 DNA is TGTGCCAGCAGTTTGCAGGGTAGGGGTGGCTACACCTTC. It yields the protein CASSLQGRGGYTF.

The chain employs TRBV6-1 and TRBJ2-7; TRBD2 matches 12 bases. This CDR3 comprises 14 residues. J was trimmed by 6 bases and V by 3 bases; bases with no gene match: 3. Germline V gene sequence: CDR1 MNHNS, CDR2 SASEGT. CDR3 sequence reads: CASSETSGRREQYF. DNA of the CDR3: TGTGCCAGCAGTGAGACTAGCGGGAGACGCGAGCAGTACTTC.

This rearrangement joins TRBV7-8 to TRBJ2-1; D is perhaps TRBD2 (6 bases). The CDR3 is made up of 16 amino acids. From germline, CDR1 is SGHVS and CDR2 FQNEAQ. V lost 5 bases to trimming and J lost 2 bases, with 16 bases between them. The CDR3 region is CASSPRSAGTYNEQFF. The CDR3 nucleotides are TGTGCCAGCAGCCCCAGGTCTGCGGGAACCTACAATGAGCAGTTCTTC.

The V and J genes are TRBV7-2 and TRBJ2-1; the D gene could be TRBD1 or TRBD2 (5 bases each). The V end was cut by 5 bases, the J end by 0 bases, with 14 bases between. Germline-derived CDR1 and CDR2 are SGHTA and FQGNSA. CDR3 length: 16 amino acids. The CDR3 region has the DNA TGTGCCAGCAGCGCCCGGGGCGGAAGCTCCTACAATGAGCAGTTCTTC. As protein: CASSARGGSSYNEQFF.

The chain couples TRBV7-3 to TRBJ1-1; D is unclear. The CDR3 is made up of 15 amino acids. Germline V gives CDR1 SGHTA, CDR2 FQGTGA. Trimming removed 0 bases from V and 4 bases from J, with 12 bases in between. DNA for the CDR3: TGTGCCAGCAGCTTAACAGGGCTTGGTCCCACTGAAGCTTTCTTT. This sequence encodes CASSLTGLGPTEAFF.

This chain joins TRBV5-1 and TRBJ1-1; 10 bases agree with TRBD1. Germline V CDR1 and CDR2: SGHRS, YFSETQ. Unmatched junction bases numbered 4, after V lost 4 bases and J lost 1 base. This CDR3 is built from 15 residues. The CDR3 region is CASSGRTGGNTEAFF. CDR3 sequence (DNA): TGCGCCAGCAGCGGACGGACAGGGGGGAACACTGAAGCTTTCTTT. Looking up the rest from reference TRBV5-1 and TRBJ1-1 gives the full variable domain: KAGVTQTPRYLIKTRGQQVTLSCSPISGHRSVSWYQQTPGQGLQFLFEYFSETQRNKGNFPGRFSGRQFSNSRSEMNVSTLELGDSALYLCASSGRTGGNTEAFFGQGTRLTVV.

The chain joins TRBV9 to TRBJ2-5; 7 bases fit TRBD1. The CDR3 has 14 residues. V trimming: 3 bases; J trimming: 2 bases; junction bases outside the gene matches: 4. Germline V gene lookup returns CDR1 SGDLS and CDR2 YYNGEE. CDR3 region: CASSDRTGQETQYF. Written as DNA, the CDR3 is TGTGCCAGCAGCGACAGGACAGGACAAGAGACCCAGTACTTC.

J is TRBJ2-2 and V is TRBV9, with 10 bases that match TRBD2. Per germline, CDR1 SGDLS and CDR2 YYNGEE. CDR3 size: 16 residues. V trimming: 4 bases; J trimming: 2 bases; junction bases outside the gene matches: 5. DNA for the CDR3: TGTGCCAGCAGCACCCGGACTAGCGGAAACACCGGGGAGCTGTTTTTT. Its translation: CASSTRTSGNTGELFF.